This T cell receptor (beta chain) came from a study of a mutant IDH1 vaccine in newly diagnosed glioma. Study background: Therapy received beforehand was radiotherapy, temozolomide, or both, with most patients given both.

Turning to this clone: Its antigen remains unidentified.

Germline loops: CDR1 ENHRY, CDR2 SYGVKD. CDR3 size: 13 residues. Trimming shortened V by 10 bases and J by 6 bases, and 16 bases separated the two germline ends. Here immunoSEQ multiplex PCR was the method, and the copy in TCRdb shows in-frame clones only, minus some. Among about 32,000 clones listed, roughly 78% were seen once. The time point denotes: week 35, safety follow-up. Every single dose of the vaccine, 300 ug of mutant IDH1 20-mer peptide, came with topical imiquimod. The specimen was PBMCs, collected from a glioma patient whose treatment included an IDH1 peptide vaccine. The chain is built from TRBV10-3 and TRBJ2-1; maybe TRBD2 (6 bases). The sequence derives from a woman aged 35 to 49 with glioma. The CDR3 DNA sequence: TGTGCCAGTTCGGGGGTTACCTTCAATGAGCAGTTCTTC. Its protein is CASSGVTFNEQFF.